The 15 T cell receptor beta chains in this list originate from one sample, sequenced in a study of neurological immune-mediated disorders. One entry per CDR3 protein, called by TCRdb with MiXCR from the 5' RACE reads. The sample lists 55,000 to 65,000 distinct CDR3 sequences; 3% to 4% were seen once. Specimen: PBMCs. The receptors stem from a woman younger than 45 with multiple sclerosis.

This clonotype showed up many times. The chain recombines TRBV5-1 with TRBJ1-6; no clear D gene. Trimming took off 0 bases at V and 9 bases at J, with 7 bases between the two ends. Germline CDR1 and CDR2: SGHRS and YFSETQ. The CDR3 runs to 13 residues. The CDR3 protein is CASSLDTPSPLHF. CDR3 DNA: TGCGCCAGCAGCTTGGACACCCCTTCACCCCTCCACTTT.

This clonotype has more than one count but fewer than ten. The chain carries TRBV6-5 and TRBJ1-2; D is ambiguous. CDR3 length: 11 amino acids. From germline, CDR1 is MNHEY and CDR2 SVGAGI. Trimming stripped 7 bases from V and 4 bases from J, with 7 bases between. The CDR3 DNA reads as TGTGCCAGCAACGACGGCTATGGCTACACCTTC. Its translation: CASNDGYGYTF.

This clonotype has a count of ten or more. CDR3 bases: TGCAGCGTTGTACGGCTAGCGGTCCGGGATACGCAGTATTTT. Translated: CSVVRLAVRDTQYF. The chain has TRBV29-1 and TRBJ2-3; 7 positions agree with TRBD2. This CDR3 has 14 amino acids. The germline V gene encodes CDR1 SQVTM and CDR2 ANQGSEA. The trim removed 4 bases at V and 6 bases at J, leaving 10 bases unmatched.

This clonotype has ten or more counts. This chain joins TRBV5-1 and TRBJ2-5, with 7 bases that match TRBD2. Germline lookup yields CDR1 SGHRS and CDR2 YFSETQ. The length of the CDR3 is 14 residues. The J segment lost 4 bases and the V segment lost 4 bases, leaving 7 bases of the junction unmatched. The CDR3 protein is CASSGPASGETQYF. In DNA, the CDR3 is TGCGCCAGCAGCGGGCCCGCTAGCGGAGAGACCCAGTACTTC.

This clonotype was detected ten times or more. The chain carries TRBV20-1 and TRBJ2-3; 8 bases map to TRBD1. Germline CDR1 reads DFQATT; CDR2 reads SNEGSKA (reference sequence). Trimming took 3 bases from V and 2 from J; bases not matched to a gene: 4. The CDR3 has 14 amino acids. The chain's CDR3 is CSARKQGATDTQYF. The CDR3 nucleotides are TGCAGTGCTAGGAAGCAGGGGGCCACAGATACGCAGTATTTT.

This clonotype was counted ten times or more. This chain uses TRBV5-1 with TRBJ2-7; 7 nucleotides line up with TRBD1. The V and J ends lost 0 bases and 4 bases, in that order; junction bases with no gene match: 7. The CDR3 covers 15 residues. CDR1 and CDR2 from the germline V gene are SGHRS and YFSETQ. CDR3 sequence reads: CASSLEAGGLYEQYF. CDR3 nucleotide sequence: TGCGCCAGCAGCTTGGAGGCAGGGGGATTGTACGAGCAGTACTTC.

The CDR3: CASSYTGRARGTDTQYF. The CDR3 region has the DNA TGTGCCAGCAGTTACACGGGCCGCGCGCGGGGAACAGATACGCAGTATTTT. The rearrangement links TRBV6-5 to TRBJ2-3; D perhaps matches TRBD2 (6 bases). Germline-derived CDR1 and CDR2 are MNHEY and SVGAGI. V gave up 2 bases and J gave up 3 bases, with 18 bases separating them. The CDR3 totals 17 residues.

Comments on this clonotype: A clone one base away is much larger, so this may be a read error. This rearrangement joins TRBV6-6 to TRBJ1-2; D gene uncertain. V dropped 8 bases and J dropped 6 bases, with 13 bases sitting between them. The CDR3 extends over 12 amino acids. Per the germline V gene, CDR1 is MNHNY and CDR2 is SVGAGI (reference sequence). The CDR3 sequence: CASQTGRNGYTF. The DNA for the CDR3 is TGTGCCAGCCAGACCGGGCGGAATGGCTACACCTTC.

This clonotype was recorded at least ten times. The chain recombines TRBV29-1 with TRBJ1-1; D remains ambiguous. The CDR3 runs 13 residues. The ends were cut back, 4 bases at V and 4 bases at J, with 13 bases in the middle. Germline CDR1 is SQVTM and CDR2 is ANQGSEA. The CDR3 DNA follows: TGCAGCGTTGGAAGGGAGACCGCCACTGAAGCTTTCTTT. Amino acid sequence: CSVGRETATEAFF.

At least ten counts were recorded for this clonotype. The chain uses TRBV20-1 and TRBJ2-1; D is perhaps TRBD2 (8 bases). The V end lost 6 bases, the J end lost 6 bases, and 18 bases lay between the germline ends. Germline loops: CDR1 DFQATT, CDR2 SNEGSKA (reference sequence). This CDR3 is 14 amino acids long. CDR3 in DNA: TGCAGTGCCCCAGCGGGAGACAGGGTCAATGAGCAGTTCTTC. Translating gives CSAPAGDRVNEQFF.

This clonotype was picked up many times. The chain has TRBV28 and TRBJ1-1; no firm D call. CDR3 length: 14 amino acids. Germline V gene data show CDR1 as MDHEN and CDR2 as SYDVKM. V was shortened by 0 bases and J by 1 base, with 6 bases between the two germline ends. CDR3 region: CASSLWVGNTEAFF. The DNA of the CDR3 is TGTGCCAGCAGTTTATGGGTAGGGAACACTGAAGCTTTCTTT.

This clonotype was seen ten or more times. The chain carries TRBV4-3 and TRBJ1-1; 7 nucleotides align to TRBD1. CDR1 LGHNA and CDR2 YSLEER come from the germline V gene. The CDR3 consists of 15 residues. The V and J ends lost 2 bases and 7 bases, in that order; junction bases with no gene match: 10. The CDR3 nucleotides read TGCGCCAGCAGCCAACCCCTCGGACAGGCTCTTGAAGCTTTCTTT. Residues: CASSQPLGQALEAFF.

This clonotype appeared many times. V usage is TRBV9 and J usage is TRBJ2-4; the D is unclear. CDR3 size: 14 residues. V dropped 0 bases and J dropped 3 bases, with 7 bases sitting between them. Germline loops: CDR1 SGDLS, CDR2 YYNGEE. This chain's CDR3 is CASSVDFGKNIQYF. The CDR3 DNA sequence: TGTGCCAGCAGCGTAGATTTTGGCAAAAACATTCAGTACTTC.

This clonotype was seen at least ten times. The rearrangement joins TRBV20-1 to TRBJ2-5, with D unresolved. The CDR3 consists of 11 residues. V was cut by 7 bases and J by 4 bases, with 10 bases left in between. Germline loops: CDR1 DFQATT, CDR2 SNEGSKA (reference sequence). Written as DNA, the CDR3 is TGCAGTGGAAAGCTGGGAGAGACCCAGTACTTC. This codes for CSGKLGETQYF.

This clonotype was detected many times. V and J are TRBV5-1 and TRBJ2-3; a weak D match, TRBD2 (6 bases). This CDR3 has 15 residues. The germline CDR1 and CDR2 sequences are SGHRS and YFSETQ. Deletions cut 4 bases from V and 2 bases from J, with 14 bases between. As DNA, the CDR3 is TGCGCCAGCAGCCGTAGCGGACCAAACACAGATACGCAGTATTTT. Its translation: CASSRSGPNTDTQYF.